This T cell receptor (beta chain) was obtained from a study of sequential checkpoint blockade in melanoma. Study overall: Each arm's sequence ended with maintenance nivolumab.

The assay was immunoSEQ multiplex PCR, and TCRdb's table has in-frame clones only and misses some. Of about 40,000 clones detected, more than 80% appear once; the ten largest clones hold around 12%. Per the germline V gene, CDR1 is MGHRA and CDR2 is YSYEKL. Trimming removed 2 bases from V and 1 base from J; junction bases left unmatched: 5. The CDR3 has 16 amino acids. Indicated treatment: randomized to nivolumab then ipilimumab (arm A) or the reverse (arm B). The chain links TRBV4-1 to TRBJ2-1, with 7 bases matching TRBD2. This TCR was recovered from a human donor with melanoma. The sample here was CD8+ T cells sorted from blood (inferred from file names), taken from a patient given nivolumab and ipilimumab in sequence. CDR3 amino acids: CASSQLSGISYNEQFF. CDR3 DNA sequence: TGCGCCAGCAGCCAACTCAGCGGGATATCCTACAATGAGCAGTTCTTC.